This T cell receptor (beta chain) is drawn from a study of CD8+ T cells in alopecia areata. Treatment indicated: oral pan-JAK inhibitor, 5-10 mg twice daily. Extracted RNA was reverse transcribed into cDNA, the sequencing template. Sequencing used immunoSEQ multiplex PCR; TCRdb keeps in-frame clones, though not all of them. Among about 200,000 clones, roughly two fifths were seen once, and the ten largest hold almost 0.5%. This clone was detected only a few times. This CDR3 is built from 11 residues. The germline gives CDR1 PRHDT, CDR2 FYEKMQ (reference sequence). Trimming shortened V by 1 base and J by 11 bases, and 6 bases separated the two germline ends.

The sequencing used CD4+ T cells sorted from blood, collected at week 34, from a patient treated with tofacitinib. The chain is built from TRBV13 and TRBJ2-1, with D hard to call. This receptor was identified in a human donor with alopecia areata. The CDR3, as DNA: TGTGCCAGCAGCTTAGAAAGTCAGCAGTTCTTC. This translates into CASSLESQQFF.